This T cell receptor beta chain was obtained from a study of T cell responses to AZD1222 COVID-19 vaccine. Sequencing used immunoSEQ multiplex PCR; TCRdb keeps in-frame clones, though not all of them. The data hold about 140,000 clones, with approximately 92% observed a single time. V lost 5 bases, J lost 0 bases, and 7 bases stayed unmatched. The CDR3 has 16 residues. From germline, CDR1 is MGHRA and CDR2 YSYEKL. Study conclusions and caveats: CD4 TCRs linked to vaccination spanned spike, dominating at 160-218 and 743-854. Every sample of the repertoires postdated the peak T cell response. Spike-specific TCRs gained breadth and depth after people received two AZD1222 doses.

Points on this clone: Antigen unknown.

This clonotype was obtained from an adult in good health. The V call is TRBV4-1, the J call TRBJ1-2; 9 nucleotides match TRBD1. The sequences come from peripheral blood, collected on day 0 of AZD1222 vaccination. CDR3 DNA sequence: TGCGCCAGCAGCACCAGGACAGGGGAGGCTAACTATGGCTACACCTTC. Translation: CASSTRTGEANYGYTF.